The 6 T cell receptor beta chains in this list originate from one sample, sequenced in a study of breast tumors, draining lymph nodes, adjacent tissues. Via MiXCR, TCRdb re-called the multiplex PCR reads, giving one row per CDR3 protein. The table shows 150,000 to 200,000 distinct CDR3 sequences, with roughly 30% occurring only once. Breast cancer patients provided tissue from their axillary draining lymph nodes. The material sequenced was axillary lymph node tissue. Receptors were obtained from a female donor with breast cancer. Some clones in this sample may be carry-over from other donors' samples.

This clonotype showed up just a few times. This may arise from a read error, as a much more abundant clone is one base away. The chain uses TRBV2 and TRBJ2-1; no clear D. The CDR3 contains 11 residues. The V gene's germline CDR1 is SNHLY and CDR2 FYNNEI. The chain's CDR3 is CASSSTNGQFF. As DNA, the CDR3 is TGTGCCAGCAGTTCTACAAATGGGCAGTTCTTC.

The V call is TRBV7-2, the J call TRBJ1-6, with D possibly being TRBD1 (6 bases). V lost 5 bases and J 6 bases, leaving 17 bases between the germline ends. CDR1 and CDR2 from the germline V gene are SGHTA and FQGNSA. The CDR3 length is 16 residues. CDR3 loop: CASSTTGAGVNSPLHF. In nucleotides, the CDR3 is TGTGCCAGCAGCACCACCGGGGCAGGGGTTAATTCACCCCTCCACTTT.

This rearrangement joins TRBV6-5 to TRBJ1-2, with D maybe TRBD1 (6 bases). V gave up 10 bases and J gave up 4 bases, with 22 bases separating them. The germline V gene encodes CDR1 MNHEY and CDR2 SVGAGI. This CDR3 region has 15 residues. The CDR3 here is CAISGGAGSFYGYTF. CDR3 DNA sequence: TGTGCCATCTCCGGGGGGGCCGGCTCCTTCTATGGCTACACCTTC.

This clonotype was observed many times. This chain uses TRBV5-1 with TRBJ1-2; unclear D gene. The CDR3 runs 14 residues. Trimming took off 3 bases at V and 0 bases at J, with 9 bases between the two ends. Germline lookup yields CDR1 SGHRS and CDR2 YFSETQ. DNA of the CDR3: TGCGCCAGCAGCTCAGGCGAGACTAACTATGGCTACACCTTC. Translating gives CASSSGETNYGYTF.

This clonotype occurred many times. V usage is TRBV2 and J usage is TRBJ2-2; 8 bases match TRBD1. The V gene end was trimmed by 3 bases and the J gene end by 4 bases; junction bases not matched to a gene: 1. This CDR3 region has 14 residues. Germline CDR1 is SNHLY and CDR2 is FYNNEI. CDR3 bases: TGTGCCAGCAGTGACAGGGGGCGCACCGGGGAGCTGTTTTTT. It yields the protein CASSDRGRTGELFF.

The J gene is TRBJ2-4, the V gene TRBV11-1; 9 bases align to TRBD1. J gave up 0 bases and V 4 bases, and 4 bases lay outside the gene matches. Germline values: CDR1 SGHAT, CDR2 FQDESV (reference sequence). The CDR3 consists of 16 residues. Written as DNA, the CDR3 is TGTGCCAGCAGCTCTAAGGACAGGGGAGCCAAAAACATTCAGTACTTC. As protein: CASSSKDRGAKNIQYF. The full variable domain, with the rest looked up from reference TRBV11-1 and TRBJ2-4, is EAEVAQSPRYKITEKSQAVAFWCDPISGHATLYWYRQILGQGPELLVQFQDESVVDDSQLPKDRFSAERLKGVDSTLKIQPAELGDSAMYLCASSSKDRGAKNIQYFGAGTRLSVL.